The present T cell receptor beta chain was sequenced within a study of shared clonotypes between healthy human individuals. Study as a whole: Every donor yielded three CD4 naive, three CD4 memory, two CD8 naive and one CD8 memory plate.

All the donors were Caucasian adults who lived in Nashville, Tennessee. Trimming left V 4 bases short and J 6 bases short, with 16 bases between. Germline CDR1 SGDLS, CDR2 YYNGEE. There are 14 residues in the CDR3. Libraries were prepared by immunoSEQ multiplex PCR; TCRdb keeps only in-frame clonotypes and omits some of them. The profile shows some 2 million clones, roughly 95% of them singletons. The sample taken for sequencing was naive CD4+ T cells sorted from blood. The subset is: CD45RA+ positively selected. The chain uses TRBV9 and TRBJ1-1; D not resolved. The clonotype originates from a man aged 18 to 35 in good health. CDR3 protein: CASSSTMGSPEAFF. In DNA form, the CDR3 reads TGTGCCAGCAGCTCAACTATGGGTTCCCCTGAAGCTTTCTTT.